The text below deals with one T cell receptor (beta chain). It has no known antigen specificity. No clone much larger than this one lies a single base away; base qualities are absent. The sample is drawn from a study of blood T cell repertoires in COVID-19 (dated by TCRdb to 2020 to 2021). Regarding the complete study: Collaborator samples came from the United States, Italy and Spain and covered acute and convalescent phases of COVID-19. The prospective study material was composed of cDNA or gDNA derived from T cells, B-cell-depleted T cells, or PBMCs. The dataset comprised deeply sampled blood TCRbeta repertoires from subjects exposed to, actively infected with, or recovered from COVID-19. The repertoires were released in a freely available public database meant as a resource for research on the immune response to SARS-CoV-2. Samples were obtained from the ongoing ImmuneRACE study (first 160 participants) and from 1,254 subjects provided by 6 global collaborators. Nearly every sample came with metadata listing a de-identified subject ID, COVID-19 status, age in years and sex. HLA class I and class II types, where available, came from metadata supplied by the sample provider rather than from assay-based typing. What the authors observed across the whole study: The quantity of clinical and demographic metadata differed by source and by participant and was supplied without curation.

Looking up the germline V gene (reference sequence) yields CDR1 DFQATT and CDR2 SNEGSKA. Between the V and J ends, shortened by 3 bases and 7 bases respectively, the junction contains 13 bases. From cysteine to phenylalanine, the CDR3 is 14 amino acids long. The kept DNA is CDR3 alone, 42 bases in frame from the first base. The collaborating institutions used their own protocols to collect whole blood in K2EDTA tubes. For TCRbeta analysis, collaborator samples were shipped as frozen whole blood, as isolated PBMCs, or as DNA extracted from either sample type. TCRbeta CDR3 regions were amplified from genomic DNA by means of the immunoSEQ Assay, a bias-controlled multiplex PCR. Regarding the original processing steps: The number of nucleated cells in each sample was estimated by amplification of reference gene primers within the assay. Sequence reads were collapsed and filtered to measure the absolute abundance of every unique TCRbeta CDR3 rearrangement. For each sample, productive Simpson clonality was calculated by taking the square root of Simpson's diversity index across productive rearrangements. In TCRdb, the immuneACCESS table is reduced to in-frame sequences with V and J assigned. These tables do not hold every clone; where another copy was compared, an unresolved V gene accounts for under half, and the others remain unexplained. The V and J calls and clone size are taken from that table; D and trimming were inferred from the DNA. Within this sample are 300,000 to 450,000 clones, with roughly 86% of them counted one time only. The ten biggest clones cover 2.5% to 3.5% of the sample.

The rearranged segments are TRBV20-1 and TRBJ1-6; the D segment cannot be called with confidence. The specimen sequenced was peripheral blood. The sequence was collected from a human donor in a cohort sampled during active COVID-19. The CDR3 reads CSASYAGFNSPLHF. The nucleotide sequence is TGCAGTGCTAGTTATGCGGGTTTCAATTCACCCCTCCACTTT.